The 21 T cell receptor beta chains reported below all come from one sample, sequenced in a study of shared clonotypes between healthy human individuals. Using immunoSEQ multiplex PCR, the repertoire was profiled, and TCRdb retains in-frame clones only, with some absent. This table has over a million clones, 98% appearing once. Sample: naive CD4+ T cells sorted from blood. Described subset: CD45RA+ positively selected. The receptors were gathered from a man under 40 in good health.

The rearrangement uses TRBV5-1 and TRBJ1-2; a weak D match, TRBD1 (6 bases). V lost 6 bases, J lost 3 bases, and 18 bases lay in between. The CDR3 totals 15 residues. The germline CDR1 and CDR2 sequences are SGHRS and YFSETQ. CDR3 coding DNA: TGCGCCAGCAAACGCTCAGGGGTTGGGGACTATGGCTACACCTTC. Protein product: CASKRSGVGDYGYTF.

J is TRBJ1-5 and V is TRBV2, with D unresolved. This CDR3 spans 13 amino acids. Trimming took 0 bases from V and 9 from J, leaving 9 bases between them. Germline V gene sequence: CDR1 SNHLY, CDR2 FYNNEI. CDR3 region: CASSEAPLPPQHF. The CDR3 DNA is TGTGCCAGCAGTGAAGCACCCTTGCCGCCCCAGCATTTT.

The genes are TRBV16 and TRBJ2-7, with TRBD1 identical over 8 bases. The CDR3 covers 16 residues. V trimming: 3 bases; J trimming: 7 bases; junction bases outside the gene matches: 14. Germline V gene lookup returns CDR1 KGHSY and CDR2 FQNENV. The DNA of the CDR3 is TGTGCCAGCAGCCAGTCCCCGGACAGGGCCCCTAAGGAGCAGTACTTC. Translating gives CASSQSPDRAPKEQYF.

The V gene is TRBV14, the J gene TRBJ1-4; 9 nucleotides match TRBD1. There are 16 residues in the CDR3. V dropped 4 bases and J dropped 0; count of bases not matched to a gene: 3. Germline values: CDR1 SGHDN, CDR2 FVKESK. The CDR3 here is CASSPTGGATNEKLFF. In DNA form, the CDR3 reads TGTGCCAGCAGCCCTACAGGGGGCGCAACTAATGAAAAACTGTTTTTT.

The gene calls are TRBV9 and TRBJ1-2; no clear D. The V end was cut by 3 bases, the J end by 4 bases, with 7 bases between. The CDR3 loop spans 12 amino acids. CDR1 and CDR2 from the germline V gene are SGDLS and YYNGEE. The CDR3 sequence: CASSGTGYGYTF. The DNA of the CDR3 is TGTGCCAGCAGCGGGACCGGCTATGGCTACACCTTC.

The V gene is TRBV10-3, the J gene TRBJ1-1, with unresolved D. V was trimmed by 8 bases and J by 6 bases, leaving 13 bases between them. Germline V gene data show CDR1 as ENHRY and CDR2 as SYGVKD. CDR3 size: 12 residues. Here the CDR3 DNA reads TGTGCCATCTCGGGCAGGACCCCTGAAGCTTTCTTT. It codes for CAISGRTPEAFF.

As DNA, the CDR3 is TGTGCCAGCAGTTTCAGGGGAGGCGAGCAGTACTTC. Translation gives CASSFRGGEQYF. V is TRBV28 and J is TRBJ2-7, with D perhaps assigned TRBD1 or TRBD2 (6 bases each). Germline lookup yields CDR1 MDHEN and CDR2 SYDVKM. Trimming took off 3 bases at V and 6 bases at J, with 9 bases between the two ends. CDR3 size: 12 residues.

V and J are TRBV7-9 and TRBJ2-7; no firm D call. This CDR3 region has 12 residues. V lost 3 bases, J lost 3 bases, and 6 bases lay in between. The germline V gene encodes CDR1 SEHNR and CDR2 FQNEAQ (reference sequence). The CDR3 loop is CASSFGLYEQYF. The CDR3 nucleotides are TGTGCCAGCAGCTTTGGTCTCTACGAGCAGTACTTC. Based on the CDR3 plus reference TRBV7-9 and TRBJ2-7, the full variable domain is DTGVSQNPRHKITKRGQNVTFRCDPISEHNRLYWYRQTLGQGPEFLTYFQNEAQLEKSRLLSDRFSAERPKGSFSTLEIQRTEQGDSAMYLCASSFGLYEQYFGPGTRLTVT.

The rearrangement uses TRBV7-9 and TRBJ2-2; 9 bases match TRBD1. CDR1 and CDR2 (germline): SEHNR, FQNEAQ (reference sequence). The CDR3 contains 16 residues. With 5 bases clipped from V and 3 bases from J, the junction kept 7 bases outside the gene matches. CDR3 coding DNA: TGTGCCAGCAGCCGACCCCGACAGGGGGACACCGGGGAGCTGTTTTTT. Protein sequence: CASSRPRQGDTGELFF.

The CDR3 DNA reads TGTGCCAGCAGCTTGGTCAAGGTCGGGGGCAATGAGCAGTTCTTC. It encodes CASSLVKVGGNEQFF. The rearrangement links TRBV5-4 to TRBJ2-1; D is perhaps TRBD2 (6 bases). V shed 0 bases and J shed 6 bases, with 13 bases lying between them. The CDR3 totals 15 residues. Germline V gene data show CDR1 as SGHNT and CDR2 as YYREEE (reference sequence).

V is TRBV19 and J is TRBJ2-3; 12 positions agree with TRBD2. V was pared by 4 bases and J by 2 bases, with 4 bases of the junction left unmatched. Looked up from germline, CDR1 is LNHDA and CDR2 is SQIVND (reference sequence). CDR3 length equals 16 residues. This chain's CDR3 is CASSTGLAGLTDTQYF. The CDR3, as DNA: TGTGCCAGTAGTACCGGACTAGCGGGGCTCACAGATACGCAGTATTTT.

Here the CDR3 DNA reads TGTGCCAGCAGACTAATGACAGGGAGGTCCGGGGAGCTGTTTTTT. The encoded protein is CASRLMTGRSGELFF. J is TRBJ2-2 and V is TRBV28, with a possible D match to TRBD1 (7 bases). The V and J ends lost 6 bases and 6 bases respectively, with 17 bases between them. CDR1 and CDR2 from the germline V gene are MDHEN and SYDVKM. The CDR3 sequence is 15 residues long. The whole variable domain, remainder taken from reference TRBV28 and TRBJ2-2, is DVKVTQSSRYLVKRTGEKVFLECVQDMDHENMFWYRQDPGLGLRLIYFSYDVKMKEKGDIPEGYSVSREKKERFSLILESASTNQTSMYLCASRLMTGRSGELFFGEGSRLTVL.

The chain is built from TRBV28 and TRBJ2-1, with D unclear. The V end lost 5 bases, the J end lost 7 bases, and 15 bases lay between the germline ends. The CDR3 length is 14 residues. Per germline, CDR1 MDHEN and CDR2 SYDVKM. The CDR3 loop is CASSRITVANEQFF. Written as DNA, the CDR3 is TGTGCCAGCAGTCGAATAACGGTAGCAAATGAGCAGTTCTTC.

This rearrangement joins TRBV7-8 to TRBJ2-3, with D tentatively TRBD1 (6 bases). The CDR3 consists of 15 residues. The germline V and J ends were trimmed by 2 bases and 4 bases, with 13 bases remaining between them. Germline V CDR1 and CDR2: SGHVS, FQNEAQ. CDR3 bases: TGTGCCAGCAGCTTATTGGGGGCAGGGTCAGATACGCAGTATTTT. It encodes CASSLLGAGSDTQYF.

The chain has TRBV28 and TRBJ2-1, with TRBD2 matching over 10 bases. Unmatched junction bases numbered 4, after V lost 8 bases and J lost 9 bases. CDR1 and CDR2 from the germline V gene are MDHEN and SYDVKM. The CDR3 length is 12 residues. CDR3 sequence: CASLAGVSEQFF. In DNA, the CDR3 is TGTGCCAGCCTAGCGGGAGTTAGTGAGCAGTTCTTC.

This clone was observed once. V and J are TRBV21-1 and TRBJ2-2; the tabulated D call, TRBD1, remains unverified against the DNA. TRBV21-1 is a known pseudogene. The CDR3 is 18 amino acids. CDR3 amino acids: CASGVDREYQANTGELFF. As DNA, the CDR3 is TGTGCCAGCGGGGTGGACAGGGAATATCAAGCGAACACCGGGGAGCTGTTTTTT.

This chain joins TRBV6-6 and TRBJ2-3; possible D gene TRBD1, 6 bases. CDR3 length equals 15 residues. Deletions cut 6 bases from V and 0 bases from J, with 13 bases between. Germline V CDR1 and CDR2: MNHNY, SVGAGI (reference sequence). The CDR3 spells CASSDRSLSTDTQYF. CDR3 nucleotides: TGTGCCAGCAGCGACAGGTCGCTCAGCACAGATACGCAGTATTTT.

The chain is built from TRBV5-5 and TRBJ2-1, with 7 bases fitting TRBD1. The CDR3 is made up of 15 amino acids. In germline, CDR1 is SGHKS, CDR2 YYEKEE (reference sequence). Trimming cost V 4 bases and J 6 bases; bases outside gene matches: 10. CDR3 in amino acids: CASSTGQIMVNEQFF. CDR3 coding DNA: TGTGCCAGCAGCACGGGACAGATAATGGTCAATGAGCAGTTCTTC.

The rearrangement uses TRBV5-1 and TRBJ2-3; D is ambiguous. Germline CDR1 SGHRS, CDR2 YFSETQ. Trimming cost V 0 bases and J 2 bases, with 13 bases left between them. This CDR3 region has 16 residues. The CDR3 DNA is TGCGCCAGCAGCTTGGATGGGTCCGGCTTCACAGATACGCAGTATTTT. It yields the protein CASSLDGSGFTDTQYF.

The J gene is TRBJ2-7, the V gene TRBV7-9; TRBD1 might be the D (6 bases). V shed 4 bases and J shed 2 bases, with 18 bases lying between them. Germline V CDR1 and CDR2: SEHNR, FQNEAQ (reference sequence). The CDR3 is 16 amino acids. The CDR3 DNA follows: TGTGCCAGCAGCTCCCCACTTGGGACATCCGCCTACGAGCAGTACTTC. It specifies CASSSPLGTSAYEQYF.

This clone was detected once. The rearrangement joins TRBV18 to TRBJ2-2, with D possibly TRBD1 on 6 matching bases. V lost 2 bases and J 0 bases, leaving 13 bases between the germline ends. CDR3 length equals 17 residues. Germline CDR1 reads KGHSH; CDR2 reads LQKENI. CDR3 bases: TGTGCCAGCTCACCATATCGGGACAATTCGAACACCGGGGAGCTGTTTTTT. Translated, it gives CASSPYRDNSNTGELFF.